This entry is about one T cell receptor beta chain. The sample comes from a study of cytomegalovirus exposure and HLA in healthy donors. Both 60 Vbeta primers and 13 Jbeta primers went into the PCR. The method was immunoSEQ multiplex PCR; TCRdb's version includes in-frame clones alone and lacks a portion of them. This table holds about 140,000 clones, 73% found once. Germline CDR1 and CDR2: SNHLY and FYNNEI. V dropped 0 bases and J dropped 8 bases, with 11 bases sitting between them. The CDR3 loop spans 13 amino acids. The chain couples TRBV2 to TRBJ2-7; D remains ambiguous. Source material: PBMCs. This clonotype originated in a human donor in good health. CDR3 coding DNA: TGTGCCAGCAGTGAAGCACTCCTTCTACAGCAGTACTTC. Its protein is CASSEALLLQQYF.